The next 12 T cell receptor beta chains were all read from a single sample in a study of blood T cell repertoires in COVID-19. The table came from immunoSEQ multiplex PCR; TCRdb's copy has only in-frame clones and leaves some out. The sample shows tens of thousands of clones, 80% to 90% of them seen only once. Sequencing was carried out using peripheral blood. These receptors were obtained from a man aged 55 to 69 with active COVID-19.

V usage is TRBV4-2 and J usage is TRBJ2-1, with 9 bases identical to TRBD2. This CDR3 is built from 15 residues. Germline V CDR1 and CDR2: LGHNA, YNFKEQ. V trimming: 4 bases; J trimming: 10 bases; junction bases outside the gene matches: 11. CDR3 sequence: CASSRLLAGPTEQFF. In DNA form, the CDR3 reads TGTGCCAGCAGCCGGTTACTAGCGGGTCCTACCGAGCAGTTCTTC.

The table lists this clone with a count of one. The V gene is TRBV27, the J gene TRBJ2-7; TRBD2 might be the D (6 bases). Per the germline V gene, CDR1 is MNHEY and CDR2 is SMNVEV (reference sequence). V was pared by 7 bases and J by 2 bases, with 15 bases between. This CDR3 has 14 residues. The CDR3 DNA sequence: TGTGCCAGCAAGCCCCCCGGGGGAACCTACGAGCAGTACTTC. Translation: CASKPPGGTYEQYF.

This clone was observed once. The chain combines TRBV4-3 with TRBJ1-1, with D possibly matching TRBD1 (5 bases). This CDR3 has 14 amino acids. The V gene lost 7 bases and the J gene lost 0 bases, with 12 bases spanning the gap. Per germline, CDR1 LGHNA and CDR2 YSLEER. The CDR3 sequence is CASKPSRVNTEAFF. DNA for the CDR3: TGCGCCAGCAAGCCGTCCAGGGTGAACACTGAAGCTTTCTTT.

This chain uses TRBV10-3 with TRBJ2-5; tentatively, D is TRBD1 (6 bases). Per germline, CDR1 ENHRY and CDR2 SYGVKD. V lost 4 bases and J lost 5, with 8 bases in between. The CDR3 has 12 residues. CDR3 residues: CAISGGRETQYF. DNA for the CDR3: TGTGCCATCAGTGGGGGGCGCGAGACCCAGTACTTC.

The V and J genes are TRBV7-9 and TRBJ1-2; D is undetermined. Trimming took 7 bases from V and 0 from J, leaving 9 bases between them. Germline V CDR1 and CDR2: SEHNR, FQNEAQ (reference sequence). The CDR3 runs 13 residues. This chain's CDR3 is CASTLLANYGYTF. The CDR3 DNA is TGTGCCAGCACGCTCTTAGCTAACTATGGCTACACCTTC.

The chain employs TRBV12-3 or TRBV12-4 and TRBJ1-3; perhaps TRBD1 as D (5 bases). Trimming stripped 6 bases from V and 3 bases from J, with 9 bases between. The CDR3 is 13 amino acids. CDR3 bases: TGTGCCAGCAGATTTAGGGGTGGAAACACCATATATTTT. This sequence encodes CASRFRGGNTIYF.

V gene TRBV10-3 combines with J gene TRBJ1-1, with TRBD1 matching 9 bases. Germline CDR1 and CDR2: ENHRY and SYGVKD. V lost 6 bases, J lost 0 bases, and 5 bases stayed unmatched. The CDR3 consists of 15 residues. The CDR3 loop reads CAISRTGELNTEAFF. For the CDR3, the DNA is TGTGCCATCAGCCGGACAGGGGAACTGAACACTGAAGCTTTCTTT.

The rearrangement uses TRBV7-9 and TRBJ2-1; D remains ambiguous. Germline V CDR1 and CDR2: SEHNR, FQNEAQ (reference sequence). Between the trimmed V and J ends, which lost 3 bases and 15 bases, there was a span of 18 bases. This CDR3 comprises 13 residues. Here the CDR3 DNA reads TGTGCCAGCAGCTTTGGTCCCCCCGGTCTCCTGTTCTTC. This translates into CASSFGPPGLLFF.

V gene TRBV29-1 combines with J gene TRBJ2-1; D is perhaps TRBD1 (6 bases). This CDR3 region has 13 residues. CDR1 SQVTM and CDR2 ANQGSEA come from the germline V gene. V lost 4 bases to trimming and J lost 5 bases, with 12 bases between them. CDR3 in amino acids: CSVGGQKNNEQFF. CDR3 in DNA: TGCAGCGTTGGCGGACAGAAAAACAATGAGCAGTTCTTC.

The chain is built from TRBV29-1 and TRBJ1-2; 11 bases are a match to TRBD1. From germline, CDR1 is SQVTM and CDR2 ANQGSEA. CDR3 length: 15 amino acids. Trimming at V came to 7 bases and at J to 5 bases, leaving 12 bases not matched to a gene. The CDR3 DNA reads TGCAGCGCTGAGCCGGGACAGGGGGATGGTTATGGCTACACCTTC. This translates into CSAEPGQGDGYGYTF.

The CDR3 DNA reads TGTGCCAGCTCACCACCGGGGGCAGGGATTCAATACAATGAGCAGTTCTTC. Protein product: CASSPPGAGIQYNEQFF. This chain joins TRBV18 and TRBJ2-1; possibly TRBD1 for D (6 bases). CDR1 and CDR2 from the germline V gene are KGHSH and LQKENI. The length of the CDR3 is 17 residues. Trimming removed 0 bases at V and 4 bases at J, with 16 bases between.

A single count supports this clone. The J gene is TRBJ2-7, the V gene TRBV9; D perhaps matches TRBD1 (5 bases). The CDR3 is 14 amino acids. V was clipped by 4 bases and J by 0 bases, with 11 bases between them. Germline CDR1 and CDR2: SGDLS and YYNGEE. The CDR3 sequence is CASSIRQSSYEQYF. CDR3 in DNA: TGTGCCAGCAGCATCAGACAGAGCTCCTACGAGCAGTACTTC.